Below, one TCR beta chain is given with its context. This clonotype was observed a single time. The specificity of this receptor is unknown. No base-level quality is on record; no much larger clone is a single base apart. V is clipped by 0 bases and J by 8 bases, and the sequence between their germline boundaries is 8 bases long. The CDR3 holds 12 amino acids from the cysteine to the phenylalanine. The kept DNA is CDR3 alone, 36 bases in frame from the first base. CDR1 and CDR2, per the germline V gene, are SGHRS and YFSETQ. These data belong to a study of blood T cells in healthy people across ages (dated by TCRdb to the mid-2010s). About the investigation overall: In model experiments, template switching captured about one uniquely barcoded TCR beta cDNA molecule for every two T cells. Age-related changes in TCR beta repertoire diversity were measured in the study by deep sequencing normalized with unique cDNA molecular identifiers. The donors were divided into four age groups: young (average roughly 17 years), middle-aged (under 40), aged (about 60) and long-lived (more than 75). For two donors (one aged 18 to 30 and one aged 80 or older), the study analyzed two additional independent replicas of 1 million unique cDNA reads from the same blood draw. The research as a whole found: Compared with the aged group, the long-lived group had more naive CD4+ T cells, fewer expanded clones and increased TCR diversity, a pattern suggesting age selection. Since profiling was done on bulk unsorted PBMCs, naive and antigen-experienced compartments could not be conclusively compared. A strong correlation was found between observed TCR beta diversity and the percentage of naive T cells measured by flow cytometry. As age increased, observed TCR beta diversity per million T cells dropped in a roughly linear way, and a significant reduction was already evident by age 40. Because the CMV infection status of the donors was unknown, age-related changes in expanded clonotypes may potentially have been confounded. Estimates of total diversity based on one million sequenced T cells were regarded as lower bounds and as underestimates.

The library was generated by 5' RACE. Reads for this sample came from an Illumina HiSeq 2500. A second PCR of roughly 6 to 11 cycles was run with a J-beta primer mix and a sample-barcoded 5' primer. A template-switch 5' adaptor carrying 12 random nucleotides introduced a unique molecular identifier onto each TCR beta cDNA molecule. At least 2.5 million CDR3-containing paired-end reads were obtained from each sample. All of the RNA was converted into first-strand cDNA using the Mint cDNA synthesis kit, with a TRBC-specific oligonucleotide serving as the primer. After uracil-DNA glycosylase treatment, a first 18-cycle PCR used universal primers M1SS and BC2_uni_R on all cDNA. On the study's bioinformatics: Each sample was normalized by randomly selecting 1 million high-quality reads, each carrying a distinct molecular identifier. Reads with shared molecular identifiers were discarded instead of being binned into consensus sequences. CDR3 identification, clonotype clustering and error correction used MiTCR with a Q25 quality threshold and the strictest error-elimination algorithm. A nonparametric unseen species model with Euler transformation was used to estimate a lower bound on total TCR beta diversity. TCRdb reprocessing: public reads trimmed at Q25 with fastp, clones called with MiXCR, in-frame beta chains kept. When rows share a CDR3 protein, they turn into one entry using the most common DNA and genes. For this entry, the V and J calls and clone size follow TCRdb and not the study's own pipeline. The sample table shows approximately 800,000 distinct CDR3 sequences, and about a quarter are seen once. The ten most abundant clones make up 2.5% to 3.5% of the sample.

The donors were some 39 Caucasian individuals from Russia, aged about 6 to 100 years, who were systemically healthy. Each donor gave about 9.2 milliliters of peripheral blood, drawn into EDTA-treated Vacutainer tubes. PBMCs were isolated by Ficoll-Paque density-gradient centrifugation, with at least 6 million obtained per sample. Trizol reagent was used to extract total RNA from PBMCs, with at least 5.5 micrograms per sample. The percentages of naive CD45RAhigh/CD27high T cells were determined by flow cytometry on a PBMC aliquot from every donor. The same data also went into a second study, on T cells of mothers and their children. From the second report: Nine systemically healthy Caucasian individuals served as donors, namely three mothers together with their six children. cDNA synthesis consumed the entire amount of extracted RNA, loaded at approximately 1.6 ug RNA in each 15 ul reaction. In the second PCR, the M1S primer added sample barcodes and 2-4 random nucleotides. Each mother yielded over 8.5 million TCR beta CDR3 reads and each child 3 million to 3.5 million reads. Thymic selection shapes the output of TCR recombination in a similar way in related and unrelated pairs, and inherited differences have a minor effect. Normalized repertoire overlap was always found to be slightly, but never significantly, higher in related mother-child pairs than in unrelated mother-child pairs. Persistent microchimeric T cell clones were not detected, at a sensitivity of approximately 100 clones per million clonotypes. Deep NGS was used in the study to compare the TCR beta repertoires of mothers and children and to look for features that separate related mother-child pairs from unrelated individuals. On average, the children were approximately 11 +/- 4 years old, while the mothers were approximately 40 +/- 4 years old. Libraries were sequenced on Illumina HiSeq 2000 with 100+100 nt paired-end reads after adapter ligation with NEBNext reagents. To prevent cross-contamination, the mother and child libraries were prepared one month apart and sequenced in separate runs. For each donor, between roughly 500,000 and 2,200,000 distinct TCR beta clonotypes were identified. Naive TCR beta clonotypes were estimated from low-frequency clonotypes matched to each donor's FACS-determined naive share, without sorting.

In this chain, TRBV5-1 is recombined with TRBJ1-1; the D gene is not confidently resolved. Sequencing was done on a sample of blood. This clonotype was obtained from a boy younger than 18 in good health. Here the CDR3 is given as CASSLAGQEAFF. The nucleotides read TGCGCCAGCAGCTTGGCCGGGCAAGAAGCTTTCTTT.